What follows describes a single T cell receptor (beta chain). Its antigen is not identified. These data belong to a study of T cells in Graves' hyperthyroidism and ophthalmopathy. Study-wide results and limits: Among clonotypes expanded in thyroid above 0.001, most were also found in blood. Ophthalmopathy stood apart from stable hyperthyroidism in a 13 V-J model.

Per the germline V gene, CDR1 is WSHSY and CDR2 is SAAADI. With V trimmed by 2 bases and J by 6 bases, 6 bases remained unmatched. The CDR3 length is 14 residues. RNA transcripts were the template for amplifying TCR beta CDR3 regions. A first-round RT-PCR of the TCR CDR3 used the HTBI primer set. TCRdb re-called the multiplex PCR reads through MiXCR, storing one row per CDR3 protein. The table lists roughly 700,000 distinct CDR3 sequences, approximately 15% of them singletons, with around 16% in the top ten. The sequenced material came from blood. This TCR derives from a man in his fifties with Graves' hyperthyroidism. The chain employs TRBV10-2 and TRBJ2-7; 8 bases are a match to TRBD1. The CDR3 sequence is CASSEHDRGGEQYF. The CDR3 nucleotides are TGCGCCAGCAGTGAGCACGACAGGGGAGGCGAGCAGTACTTC.